One sample yielded the 23 T cell receptor beta chains listed below, sequenced in a study of blood T cell repertoires in COVID-19. The protocol was immunoSEQ multiplex PCR, while the TCRdb copy is restricted to in-frame clones and leaves out a portion. The sample consists of around 310,000 clones, roughly 88% of them appearing once. Sequencing used peripheral blood. Receptors originate from a woman aged 45-65 years with active or convalescent COVID-19.

The V call is TRBV6-5, the J call TRBJ2-5, with a possible D match to TRBD1 (6 bases). The V end lost 2 bases, the J end lost 1 base, and 8 bases lay between the germline ends. The CDR3 has 14 residues. Per germline, CDR1 MNHEY and CDR2 SVGAGI. The CDR3 nucleotides are TGTGCCAGCAGTTACGGGACACTCCAAGAGACCCAGTACTTC. It yields the protein CASSYGTLQETQYF.

CDR3 sequence reads: CAWSVPGQGFQPQHF. DNA for the CDR3: TGTGCCTGGAGTGTACCGGGACAGGGGTTTCAGCCCCAGCATTTT. The V call is TRBV30, the J call TRBJ1-5; 10 positions agree with TRBD1. The germline gives CDR1 GTSNPN, CDR2 SVGIG (reference sequence). The CDR3 runs 15 residues. Losses at the gene ends were 0 bases for V and 6 bases for J; bases not matched to a gene: 5.

V gene TRBV5-5 combines with J gene TRBJ1-2, with D perhaps matching TRBD1 (5 bases). The CDR3 sequence is 15 residues long. The ends were cut back, 5 bases at V and 4 bases at J, with 18 bases in the middle. The germline V gene has CDR1 SGHKS and CDR2 YYEKEE (reference sequence). CDR3 region: CASSRLGEASYGYTF. CDR3 in DNA: TGTGCCAGCAGTCGGCTGGGGGAGGCCTCCTATGGCTACACCTTC.

J is TRBJ2-2 and V is TRBV4-3, with D possibly matching TRBD1 (6 bases). Between the trimmed V and J ends, which lost 6 bases and 2 bases, there was a span of 13 bases. Germline assignment: CDR1 LGHNA and CDR2 YSLEER. The CDR3 consists of 15 residues. The CDR3 loop reads CASRPGTLNTGELFF. The DNA of the CDR3 is TGCGCCAGCAGACCGGGGACATTAAACACCGGGGAGCTGTTTTTT.

This chain links TRBV29-1 with TRBJ1-4; 7 bases agree with TRBD1. This CDR3 is built from 13 residues. CDR1 SQVTM and CDR2 ANQGSEA come from the germline V gene. The V segment lost 5 bases and the J segment 8 bases; nucleotides outside the gene matches: 8. The CDR3 protein is CSVSTGTAEKLFF. CDR3 sequence (DNA): TGCAGCGTTTCTACCGGGACAGCCGAAAAACTGTTTTTT.

This chain uses TRBV28 with TRBJ1-2; 9 bases agree with TRBD1. The CDR3 contains 13 residues. V shed 3 bases, J shed 7 bases, and the junction held 3 bases outside the gene matches. Germline CDR1 reads MDHEN; CDR2 reads SYDVKM. The CDR3 is CASSLGQGGGYTF. In nucleotides, the CDR3 is TGTGCCAGCAGTTTGGGACAGGGTGGTGGCTACACCTTC.

V is TRBV2 and J is TRBJ2-5, with 9 bases lining up with TRBD1. Germline V CDR1 and CDR2: SNHLY, FYNNEI. After removal of 5 bases from V and 7 bases from J, the junction contained 11 bases not matched to a gene. This CDR3 is 15 amino acids long. CDR3 in amino acids: CASSSGTGSRGTQYF. CDR3 DNA: TGTGCCAGCAGTTCCGGGACAGGGAGCCGGGGGACCCAGTACTTC.

The chain has TRBV7-6 and TRBJ1-1, with TRBD1 matching 7 bases. The V gene end was trimmed by 4 bases and the J gene end by 1 base; junction bases not matched to a gene: 6. This CDR3 comprises 15 residues. Germline-derived CDR1 and CDR2 are SGHVS and FNYEAQ. The CDR3 sequence: CASSSPYRGNTEAFF. CDR3 in DNA: TGTGCCAGCAGCTCACCATACAGGGGGAACACTGAAGCTTTCTTT. Full variable domain (missing parts from reference TRBV7-6 and TRBJ1-1): GAGVSQSPRYKVTKRGQDVALRCDPISGHVSLYWYRQALGQGPEFLTYFNYEAQQDKSGLPNDRFSAERPEGSISTLTIQRTEQRDSAMYRCASSSPYRGNTEAFFGQGTRLTVV.

The chain has TRBV5-1 and TRBJ2-5; possible D gene TRBD1, 6 bases. The V gene lost 4 bases and the J gene lost 2 bases, with 15 bases spanning the gap. Germline lookup yields CDR1 SGHRS and CDR2 YFSETQ. This CDR3 region has 15 residues. The CDR3: CASSLVGTTQETQYF. The CDR3 bases are TGCGCCAGCAGCCTGGTCGGGACAACGCAAGAGACCCAGTACTTC.

The CDR3 here is CASSITGASNQPQHF. In nucleotides, the CDR3 is TGTGCCAGCAGTATAACAGGGGCGTCCAATCAGCCCCAGCATTTT. The chain carries TRBV28 and TRBJ1-5; 7 positions match TRBD1. V shed 5 bases, J shed 3 bases, and the junction held 7 bases outside the gene matches. Germline V gene data show CDR1 as MDHEN and CDR2 as SYDVKM. CDR3 length equals 15 residues.

This clone is a singleton in its sample. The chain employs TRBV7-9 and TRBJ1-1; 7 bases are shared with TRBD1. There are 14 residues in the CDR3. CDR1 is SEHNR, CDR2 FQNEAQ, per germline (reference sequence). The V gene end was trimmed by 6 bases and the J gene end by 3 bases; junction bases not matched to a gene: 7. The CDR3 spells CASRSTGWDTEAFF. In DNA form, the CDR3 reads TGTGCCAGCAGATCGACAGGGTGGGACACTGAAGCTTTCTTT.

This sequence joins TRBV3-1 (or the pseudogene TRBV3-2) and TRBJ2-1; D is perhaps TRBD2 (5 bases). This CDR3 comprises 17 residues. CDR1 is LGHDT and CDR2 is YNNKEL in the germline V gene (reference sequence). V lost 1 base and J 9 bases, leaving 22 bases between the germline ends. CDR3 sequence (DNA): TGTGCCAGCAGCCAAGTCGGAGAGGGAGCGCACACGGGTGAGCAGTTCTTC. As protein: CASSQVGEGAHTGEQFF.

V usage is TRBV14 and J usage is TRBJ1-5, with no clear D. The ends were cut back, 7 bases at V and 6 bases at J, with 13 bases in the middle. Germline CDR1 and CDR2: SGHDN and FVKESK. The CDR3 is made up of 13 amino acids. The CDR3 sequence: CASTRTSVQPQHF. DNA for the CDR3: TGTGCCAGCACTCGGACTTCCGTTCAGCCCCAGCATTTT. Looking up the rest from reference TRBV14 and TRBJ1-5 gives the full variable domain: EAGVTQFPSHSVIEKGQTVTLRCDPISGHDNLYWYRRVMGKEIKFLLHFVKESKQDESGMPNNRFLAERTGGTYSTLKVQPAELEDSGVYFCASTRTSVQPQHFGDGTRLSIL.

V is TRBV28 and J is TRBJ2-6; maybe TRBD2 (5 bases). Germline CDR1 reads MDHEN; CDR2 reads SYDVKM. Trimming cost V 6 bases and J 0 bases, with 9 bases left between them. The length of the CDR3 is 15 residues. CDR3 nucleotide sequence: TGTGCCAGCAGCACGGGGAGCTCTGGGGCCAACGTCCTGACTTTC. It specifies CASSTGSSGANVLTF.

In this sample, this clone turned up a few times. The chain carries TRBV7-9 and TRBJ1-2; possibly TRBD1 for D (5 bases). Germline CDR1 and CDR2: SEHNR and FQNEAQ (reference sequence). V was pared by 3 bases and J by 4 bases, with 15 bases between. The CDR3 consists of 15 residues. The CDR3 region is CASSFEGVPFYGYTF. For the CDR3, the DNA is TGTGCCAGCAGCTTTGAAGGGGTCCCCTTCTATGGCTACACCTTC.

DNA of the CDR3: TGTGCCAGCAGAAGAGGGACAGACAACTATGGCTACACCTTC. Amino acid sequence: CASRRGTDNYGYTF. This chain uses TRBV27 with TRBJ1-2, with TRBD1 matching over 7 bases. The V gene's germline CDR1 is MNHEY and CDR2 SMNVEV (reference sequence). Unmatched junction bases numbered 6, after V lost 6 bases and J lost 2 bases. The CDR3 runs 14 residues.

In DNA form, the CDR3 reads TGTGCCAGCAGCCAGGGACACCCTAACTATGGCTACACCTTC. It yields the protein CASSQGHPNYGYTF. V is TRBV7-2 and J is TRBJ1-2, with D tentatively TRBD1 (6 bases). V lost 5 bases and J lost 0, with 10 bases in between. CDR1 is SGHTA and CDR2 is FQGNSA in the germline V gene. The CDR3 has 14 residues.

The chain joins TRBV1 to TRBJ2-2; the table's D call TRBD1 went unverified against the DNA. TRBV1 is a recognized pseudogene. There are 14 residues in the CDR3. CDR3 DNA sequence: TGCACCCATAAACAGGGGGCAAGGACCGGGGAGCTGTTTTTT. Its protein product is CTHKQGARTGELFF.

The V call is TRBV10-3, the J call TRBJ1-1, with a possible D match to TRBD1 (6 bases). The CDR3 is made up of 16 amino acids. Germline CDR1 is ENHRY and CDR2 is SYGVKD. Trimming removed 2 bases from V and 4 bases from J, with 17 bases in between. This chain's CDR3 is CAISEGRGLVGTEAFF. CDR3 coding DNA: TGTGCCATCAGTGAGGGCAGGGGCCTTGTGGGCACTGAAGCTTTCTTT.

The chain couples TRBV4-3 to TRBJ2-1; tentatively, D is TRBD2 (5 bases). The CDR3 length is 15 residues. Looked up from germline, CDR1 is LGHNA and CDR2 is YSLEER. V was shortened by 4 bases and J by 0 bases, with 10 bases between the two germline ends. The CDR3 sequence is CASSPGENSYNEQFF. CDR3 bases: TGCGCCAGCAGCCCCGGGGAGAACTCCTACAATGAGCAGTTCTTC.

This chain connects TRBV28 to TRBJ2-5, with D possibly TRBD2 on 5 matching bases. Germline loops: CDR1 MDHEN, CDR2 SYDVKM. The CDR3 totals 15 residues. V was trimmed by 3 bases and J by 1 base, leaving 12 bases between them. The CDR3 region has the DNA TGTGCCAGCAGTTTTAAGCGGATCCGCCAAGAGACCCAGTACTTC. Its translation: CASSFKRIRQETQYF.

The CDR3 region is CASSPRSVGANVLTF. CDR3 in DNA: TGTGCCAGCAGCCCCCGAAGCGTCGGGGCCAACGTCCTGACTTTC. The V and J genes are TRBV7-2 and TRBJ2-6; D remains ambiguous. Germline CDR1 is SGHTA and CDR2 is FQGNSA. The V end was cut by 5 bases, the J end by 4 bases, with 12 bases between. The CDR3 has 15 residues.

This clone appeared once. The J gene is TRBJ1-5, the V gene TRBV28; 11 bases map to TRBD1. V lost 5 bases, J lost 4 bases, and 4 bases stayed unmatched. The CDR3 extends over 15 amino acids. Looked up from germline, CDR1 is MDHEN and CDR2 is SYDVKM. CDR3 nucleotide sequence: TGTGCCAGCAGTGTGGGACAGGGGGGAAATCAGCCCCAGCATTTT. It codes for CASSVGQGGNQPQHF.